What follows are 18 T cell receptor beta chains derived from one specimen sequenced in a study of T cells after yellow fever vaccination. TCRdb independently ran MiXCR on the 5' RACE reads; one entry per CDR3 protein. The sample has under 300,000 distinct CDR3 sequences, roughly 7.2% seen once. The sequencing used CD4+ T cells sorted from PBMCs, collected 15 days after the yellow fever booster vaccination. These receptor sequences come from a man aged 25 to 40 who received the YFV17D yellow fever vaccine.

There are many counts of this clonotype. The chain couples TRBV24-1 to TRBJ2-2; 7 bases map to TRBD1. The CDR3 totals 22 residues. Trimming at V came to 2 bases and at J to 3 bases, leaving 23 bases not matched to a gene. Per germline, CDR1 KGHDR and CDR2 SFDVKD. The CDR3 DNA is TGTGCCACCAGTGATTCCTTCTTGGCCCGCAGGGGGTCACGGGCGGACACCGGGGAGCTGTTTTTT. This codes for CATSDSFLARRGSRADTGELFF.

This clonotype was found a few times. The chain employs TRBV27 and TRBJ2-2; D unresolved. CDR3 length: 18 residues. The V gene's germline CDR1 is MNHEY and CDR2 SMNVEV (reference sequence). V was shortened by 3 bases and J by 6 bases, with 23 bases between the two germline ends. DNA for the CDR3: TGTGCCAGCAGTTTCGGGTTAGATTCGGCTCATGGATCCGGGGAGCTGTTTTTT. Its translation: CASSFGLDSAHGSGELFF.

This clonotype was counted a single time. V is TRBV5-6 and J is TRBJ2-3; no reliable D call. CDR1 and CDR2 from the germline V gene are SGHDT and YYEEEE. The CDR3 loop spans 18 amino acids. V was trimmed by 1 base and J by 0 bases, leaving 18 bases between them. CDR3 in amino acids: CASSLSENPTTSTDTQYF. CDR3 nucleotides: TGTGCCAGCAGCTTGTCGGAAAACCCAACTACTAGCACAGATACGCAGTATTTT.

The J gene is TRBJ2-1, the V gene TRBV6-5; D unresolved. V was cut by 4 bases and J by 6 bases, with 10 bases left in between. This CDR3 spans 13 amino acids. The V gene's germline CDR1 is MNHEY and CDR2 SVGAGI. The CDR3 coding sequence is TGTGCCAGCAGTTTTGGCAGGAGCAATGAGCAGTTCTTC. Protein: CASSFGRSNEQFF.

Many counts were recorded for this clonotype. This chain links TRBV9 with TRBJ2-7; D possibly corresponds to TRBD1 (6 bases). Germline V gene lookup returns CDR1 SGDLS and CDR2 YYNGEE. Trimming left V 3 bases short and J 7 bases short, with 23 bases between. The CDR3 runs 16 residues. CDR3 sequence reads: CASSAGQNSYSGEQYF. The CDR3 nucleotides read TGTGCCAGCAGCGCGGGACAAAACTCCTACTCGGGGGAGCAGTACTTC.

The chain carries TRBV20-1 and TRBJ2-7; tentatively, D is TRBD1 or TRBD2 (5 bases each). CDR3 size: 14 residues. Looked up from germline, CDR1 is DFQATT and CDR2 is SNEGSKA (reference sequence). Trimming cost V 4 bases and J 9 bases, with 22 bases left between them. The CDR3 DNA reads TGCAGTGCTATGATAGATACGGGGCCCCTCGGGCAGTACTTC. It specifies CSAMIDTGPLGQYF.

The chain carries TRBV12-3 or TRBV12-4 and TRBJ2-7, with TRBD1 as a possible D gene (5 bases). CDR3 length equals 14 residues. Trimming pared 5 bases from V and 3 bases from J, leaving 14 bases between. The CDR3: CASSQDSIYYEQYF. The CDR3 nucleotides read TGTGCCAGCAGTCAAGACAGTATATACTACGAGCAGTACTTC.

This clonotype was found many times. The chain carries TRBV11-2 and TRBJ2-2; weak D call: TRBD2 (6 bases). CDR3 length equals 18 residues. Germline CDR1 and CDR2: SGHAT and FQNNGV. Trimming removed 5 bases from V and 0 bases from J, with 19 bases in between. The chain's CDR3 is CASSTTNPSVANTGELFF. As DNA, the CDR3 is TGTGCCAGCAGCACAACCAACCCTAGCGTAGCGAACACCGGGGAGCTGTTTTTT.

This chain links TRBV20-1 with TRBJ1-3; D is unclear. The CDR3 is 12 residues long. V was shortened by 2 bases and J by 3 bases, with 5 bases between the two germline ends. CDR1 and CDR2 (germline): DFQATT, SNEGSKA (reference sequence). The CDR3, as DNA: TGCAGTGCTAGAACTCATGGAAACACCATATATTTT. It encodes CSARTHGNTIYF.

This clonotype appeared many times. The gene calls are TRBV29-1 and TRBJ2-5; TRBD2 is a possible D gene (6 bases). The V end lost 6 bases, the J end lost 2 bases, and 10 bases lay between the germline ends. The CDR3 consists of 12 residues. CDR1 SQVTM and CDR2 ANQGSEA come from the germline V gene. CDR3 DNA sequence: TGCAGCGTCGGACTACCTCAAGAGACCCAGTACTTC. Its translation: CSVGLPQETQYF.

This clonotype was counted only a few times. This sequence joins TRBV20-1 and TRBJ2-7; TRBD1 aligns across 9 bases. The V gene's germline CDR1 is DFQATT and CDR2 SNEGSKA (reference sequence). With V trimmed by 1 base and J by 3 bases, 7 bases remained unmatched. CDR3 length: 15 amino acids. CDR3 bases: TGCAGTGCTAGAGGGGTGGGACAGGGCGACTACGAGCAGTACTTC. Translating gives CSARGVGQGDYEQYF.

This clonotype was counted many times. One junction end disagrees with the germline gene, perhaps due to a read error. This chain links TRBV20-1 with TRBJ2-7; 12 bases are a match to TRBD2. The CDR3 consists of 15 residues. Germline V CDR1 and CDR2: DFQATT, SNEGSKA (reference sequence). CDR3 sequence: CSANDRLAGVYGQYF. CDR3 DNA: TGCAGTGCTAACGACCGACTAGCGGGAGTATACGGGCAGTACTTC.

This clonotype came up many times. The CDR3 protein is CASSQERDSYNEQFF. The CDR3 DNA reads TGTGCCAGCAGCCAAGAACGGGACTCCTACAATGAGCAGTTCTTC. The chain joins TRBV3-1 to TRBJ2-1; possibly TRBD2 for D (5 bases). Germline V gene sequence: CDR1 LGHDT, CDR2 YNNKEL (reference sequence). This CDR3 is 15 amino acids long. V lost 0 bases and J 0 bases, leaving 6 bases between the germline ends.

The sample holds a few counts of this clonotype. This chain connects TRBV7-8 to TRBJ1-2; D is unclear. Germline CDR1 reads SGHVS; CDR2 reads FQNEAQ. Trimming stripped 5 bases from V and 8 bases from J, with 21 bases between. This CDR3 has 15 residues. The CDR3 is CASSRRGRGPGGYTF. The CDR3 bases are TGTGCCAGCAGCCGCAGAGGAAGAGGCCCCGGGGGCTACACCTTC. The variable domain in full, with the rest retrieved from reference TRBV7-8 and TRBJ1-2, is GAGVSQSPRYKVAKRGQDVALRCDPISGHVSLFWYQQALGQGPEFLTYFQNEAQLDKSGLPSDRFFAERPEGSVSTLKIQRTQQEDSAVYLCASSRRGRGPGGYTFGSGTRLTVV.

The chain combines TRBV7-2 with TRBJ2-5; D not certain. Germline assignment: CDR1 SGHTA and CDR2 FQGNSA. Trimming pared 1 base from V and 5 bases from J, leaving 8 bases between. This CDR3 is 13 amino acids long. The CDR3 sequence: CASSLEFWETQYF. The CDR3 DNA sequence: TGTGCCAGCAGCTTAGAATTTTGGGAGACCCAGTACTTC.

With respect to this clonotype: A much larger clone differs from this one at a single base, so this may be a read error. The chain recombines TRBV7-2 with TRBJ2-1, with D unresolved. Germline V lookup: CDR1 SGHTA, CDR2 FQGNSA. The CDR3 loop spans 13 amino acids. The CDR3 coding sequence is TGTGGCAGCAGCTTTTTGACTTCCAATGAGCAGTTCTTC. Translated: CGSSFLTSNEQFF.

V and J are TRBV11-2 and TRBJ2-1; TRBD2 matches 8 bases. Losses at the gene ends were 0 bases for V and 6 bases for J; bases not matched to a gene: 10. The germline gives CDR1 SGHAT, CDR2 FQNNGV. The CDR3 consists of 17 residues. The CDR3 DNA sequence: TGTGCCAGCAGCTTAGACAGCGGGAGTGGGAGGAGCAATGAGCAGTTCTTC. Residues: CASSLDSGSGRSNEQFF.

The chain combines TRBV4-2 with TRBJ2-1, with 13 positions matching TRBD2. V trimming: 4 bases; J trimming: 5 bases; junction bases outside the gene matches: 2. The CDR3 length is 15 residues. In germline, CDR1 is LGHNA, CDR2 YNFKEQ. CDR3 bases: TGTGCCAGCAGCCGACTAGCGGGAGGTGACAATGAGCAGTTCTTC. Translation gives CASSRLAGGDNEQFF.